Below are 18 T cell receptor beta chains sequenced from a single sample in a study of T cell responses to AZD1222 COVID-19 vaccine. Assay used: immunoSEQ multiplex PCR; TCRdb lists only in-frame clones, some missing. The sample includes about 97,000 clones, approximately 90% seen only once; the top ten take just under 7.5%. The material sequenced was peripheral blood, taken on day 0 of AZD1222 vaccination. The receptors were gathered from an adult in good health.

This rearrangement joins TRBV7-8 to TRBJ2-1, with 10 positions matching TRBD1. Unmatched junction bases numbered 14, after V lost 5 bases and J lost 1 base. CDR1 is SGHVS, CDR2 FQNEAQ, per germline. CDR3 length: 19 amino acids. The CDR3, as DNA: TGTGCCAGCAGCATCCCCGGGACAGGGGCTCGAGGGTCCTACAATGAGCAGTTCTTC. This encodes CASSIPGTGARGSYNEQFF.

The chain uses TRBV19 and TRBJ1-6; 7 bases map to TRBD1. V lost 4 bases to trimming and J lost 10 bases; unmatched junction nucleotides: 13. CDR3 length: 16 amino acids. The germline CDR1 and CDR2 sequences are LNHDA and SQIVND (reference sequence). CDR3 in DNA: TGTGCCAGTAGTAACCGAAGGGGAACAGGGGAATCACCCCTCCACTTT. The encoded protein is CASSNRRGTGESPLHF.

This chain joins TRBV6-2 or TRBV6-3 and TRBJ2-5, with 8 bases lining up with TRBD1. The V gene's germline CDR1 is MNHEY and CDR2 SVGEGT. After removal of 2 bases from V and 9 bases from J, the junction contained 14 bases not matched to a gene. This CDR3 is built from 16 residues. The CDR3 DNA is TGTGCCAGCAGTTACGGGACAGGAGGGAGCAAGAGAGCCCAGTACTTC. The encoded protein is CASSYGTGGSKRAQYF.

The rearrangement links TRBV27 to TRBJ2-1; D perhaps matches TRBD2 (6 bases). The V gene lost 0 bases and the J gene lost 5 bases, with 20 bases spanning the gap. The length of the CDR3 is 18 residues. Germline assignment: CDR1 MNHEY and CDR2 SMNVEV (reference sequence). The CDR3 region has the DNA TGTGCCAGCAGTTTATCTCGGCCAGGGAGGATTTCCAACAATGAGCAGTTCTTC. This codes for CASSLSRPGRISNNEQFF.

This sequence joins TRBV7-2 and TRBJ2-3; TRBD2 matches 10 bases. Germline CDR1 reads SGHTA; CDR2 reads FQGNSA. This CDR3 is built from 16 residues. Trimming cost V 1 base and J 4 bases; bases outside gene matches: 5. This chain's CDR3 is CASSLVQSGGADTQYF. The CDR3 nucleotides are TGTGCCAGCAGCTTAGTTCAAAGCGGGGGGGCAGATACGCAGTATTTT.

The chain uses TRBV25-1 and TRBJ2-6; TRBD2 might be the D (6 bases). The CDR3 is made up of 15 amino acids. Deletions cut 2 bases from V and 2 bases from J, with 7 bases between. The germline V gene encodes CDR1 MGHDK and CDR2 SYGVNS. In nucleotides, the CDR3 is TGTGCCAGCAGTGAAACGGGGGCTGGGGCCAACGTCCTGACTTTC. Residues: CASSETGAGANVLTF.

The chain carries TRBV7-9 and TRBJ2-1, with unresolved D. Between the trimmed V and J ends, which lost 5 bases and 6 bases, there was a span of 17 bases. The CDR3 runs 15 residues. Germline V lookup: CDR1 SEHNR, CDR2 FQNEAQ (reference sequence). CDR3 residues: CASSPPYRLGNEQFF. For the CDR3, the DNA is TGTGCCAGCAGCCCCCCGTATAGGTTGGGCAATGAGCAGTTCTTC.

The rearrangement joins TRBV7-3 to TRBJ2-7; 7 bases map to TRBD2. Germline V CDR1 and CDR2: SGHTA, FQGTGA. CDR3 length: 13 residues. The V segment lost 5 bases and the J segment 3 bases; nucleotides outside the gene matches: 4. CDR3 bases: TGTGCCAGCAGCAGCCAGCGGGGCTACGAGCAGTACTTC. Residues: CASSSQRGYEQYF.

The chain links TRBV25-1 to TRBJ2-3; no firm D call. The CDR3 length is 14 residues. Germline values: CDR1 MGHDK, CDR2 SYGVNS. With 1 base removed from V and 2 bases from J, the gap between germline ends came to 7 bases. The CDR3 DNA is TGTGCCAGCAGTGAATGGTCTTCCACAGATACGCAGTATTTT. Protein: CASSEWSSTDTQYF. The full variable domain, in which reference TRBV25-1 and TRBJ2-3 provide the parts outside the CDR3, is EADIYQTPRYLVIGTGKKITLECSQTMGHDKMYWYQQDPGMELHLIHYSYGVNSTEKGDLSSESTVSRIRTEHFPLTLESARPSHTSQYLCASSEWSSTDTQYFGPGTRLTVL.

The chain joins TRBV7-9 to TRBJ1-1, with TRBD1 as a possible D gene (6 bases). Between the trimmed V and J ends, which lost 1 base and 12 bases, there was a span of 12 bases. CDR3 size: 12 residues. From germline, CDR1 is SEHNR and CDR2 FQNEAQ (reference sequence). For the CDR3, the DNA is TGTGCCAGCAGCTTAGTTTCGGGGGCGACTTTCTTT. Its protein is CASSLVSGATFF.

The V call is TRBV9, the J call TRBJ1-6; D is undetermined. The CDR3 spans 13 residues. The V gene's germline CDR1 is SGDLS and CDR2 YYNGEE. V was clipped by 4 bases and J by 7 bases, with 9 bases between them. CDR3 loop: CASSLTTNSPLHF. The CDR3 DNA sequence: TGTGCCAGCAGCTTAACGACCAATTCACCCCTCCACTTT.

The chain employs TRBV5-1 and TRBJ1-2; possible D gene TRBD1, 6 bases. V lost 0 bases and J 5 bases, leaving 11 bases between the germline ends. CDR1 SGHRS and CDR2 YFSETQ come from the germline V gene. This CDR3 is 14 amino acids long. The CDR3 is CASSLAGGGYGYTF. Written as DNA, the CDR3 is TGCGCCAGCAGCTTGGCTGGGGGCGGGTATGGCTACACCTTC.

The CDR3 loop reads CASSPSQGAVYEQYF. The DNA for the CDR3 is TGCGCCAGCAGCCCGAGCCAGGGGGCAGTATACGAGCAGTACTTC. The chain joins TRBV4-3 to TRBJ2-7, with 8 bases aligning to TRBD1. Germline V gene data show CDR1 as LGHNA and CDR2 as YSLEER. The V segment lost 4 bases and the J segment 4 bases; nucleotides outside the gene matches: 9. The CDR3 is 15 residues long.

The rearrangement links TRBV5-5 to TRBJ2-1; TRBD2 matches at 12 bases. V gave up 5 bases and J gave up 4 bases; unmatched junction bases: 1. CDR1 and CDR2 (germline): SGHKS, YYEKEE (reference sequence). The CDR3 sequence is 14 residues long. The CDR3 DNA reads as TGTGCCAGCAGGACTAGCGGGGGTTACAATGAGCAGTTCTTC. It translates to CASRTSGGYNEQFF.

This chain connects TRBV18 to TRBJ2-5, with a weak D call TRBD1 (5 bases). The V end lost 1 base, the J end lost 4 bases, and 13 bases lay between the germline ends. Germline CDR1 KGHSH, CDR2 LQKENI. This CDR3 contains 15 residues. CDR3 region: CASSPRVIQGETQYF. The DNA for the CDR3 is TGTGCCAGCTCACCACGTGTCATCCAGGGAGAGACCCAGTACTTC.

The J gene is TRBJ1-5, the V gene TRBV24-1; D is uncertain. This CDR3 contains 14 residues. The V and J ends lost 0 bases and 0 bases respectively, with 2 bases between them. The V gene's germline CDR1 is KGHDR and CDR2 SFDVKD. In DNA, the CDR3 is TGTGCCACCAGTGATTTGCTTAGCAATCAGCCCCAGCATTTT. Protein sequence: CATSDLLSNQPQHF.

The rearrangement links TRBV6-6 to TRBJ2-7, with TRBD2 matching 10 bases. V gave up 0 bases and J gave up 6 bases; unmatched junction bases: 8. The V gene's germline CDR1 is MNHNY and CDR2 SVGAGI (reference sequence). The CDR3 runs to 16 residues. CDR3 residues: CASSYSEASGGLEQYF. The DNA of the CDR3 is TGTGCCAGCAGTTACTCGGAGGCTAGCGGGGGTCTCGAGCAGTACTTC.

This clone occurred once. This same CDR3 is encoded by further DNA sequences in the sample. This sequence joins TRBV6-2 or TRBV6-3 and TRBJ2-1, with 10 bases aligning to TRBD2. V lost 6 bases to trimming and J lost 6 bases; unmatched junction nucleotides: 8. The CDR3 has 15 residues. The germline CDR1 and CDR2 sequences are MNHEY and SVGEGT. CDR3 residues: CASSPLAGAGNEQFF. DNA of the CDR3: TGTGCCAGCAGCCCCCTAGCGGGAGCAGGCAATGAGCAGTTCTTC.